This T cell receptor (beta chain) is from a study of tumor-infiltrating lymphocytes in oesophageal squamous cell carcinoma. From the PCR reads, TCRdb called clonotypes with MiXCR, one entry per CDR3 protein. The data show fewer than 15,000 distinct CDR3 sequences, roughly 51% seen once. Germline V gives CDR1 DFQATT, CDR2 SNEGSKA (reference sequence). The V end lost 2 bases, the J end lost 3 bases, and 10 bases lay between the germline ends. This CDR3 is 13 amino acids long. The clonotype comes from a female donor with esophageal squamous cell carcinoma. The chain has TRBV20-1 and TRBJ1-1, with unresolved D. The sequenced sample consisted of blood. The DNA of the CDR3 is TGCAGTGCTAGATGGGGAACCCACACTGAAGCTTTCTTT. Residues: CSARWGTHTEAFF.